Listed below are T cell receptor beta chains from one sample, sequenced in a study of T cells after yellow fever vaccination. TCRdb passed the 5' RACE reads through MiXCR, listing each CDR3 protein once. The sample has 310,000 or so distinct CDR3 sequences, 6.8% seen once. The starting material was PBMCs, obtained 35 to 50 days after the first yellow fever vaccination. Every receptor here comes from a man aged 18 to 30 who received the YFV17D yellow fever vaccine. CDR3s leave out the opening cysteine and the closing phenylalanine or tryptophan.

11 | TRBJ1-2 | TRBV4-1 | ASSQESGYGYT
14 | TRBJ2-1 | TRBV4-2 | ASSQDGTSGYNEQF
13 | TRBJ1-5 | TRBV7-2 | ASSPETGLYQPQH
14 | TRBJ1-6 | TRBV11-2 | ASSLVLGLGNSPLH
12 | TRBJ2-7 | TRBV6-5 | ASSYSKWTYEQY
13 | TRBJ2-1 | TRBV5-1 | ASSLHGVKAPKQF
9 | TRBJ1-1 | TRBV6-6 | ASSVGQVAF
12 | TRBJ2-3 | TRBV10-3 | AISENLNTDTQY
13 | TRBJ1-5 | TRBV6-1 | ASSPNWVGNQPQH
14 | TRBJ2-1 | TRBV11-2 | ASSFTGTSGGGEQF
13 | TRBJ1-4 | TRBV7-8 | ASSPSIRGDEKLF
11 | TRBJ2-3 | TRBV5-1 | ASSLFGADTQY
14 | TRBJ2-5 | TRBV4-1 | ASSPAQSDYQETQY
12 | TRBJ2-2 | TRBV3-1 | ASSRGLEAGELF
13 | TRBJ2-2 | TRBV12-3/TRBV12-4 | ASSFSGSPTGELF
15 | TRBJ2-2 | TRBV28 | ASSLRLAGVGVGELF
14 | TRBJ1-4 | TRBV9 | ASSVSGGVTNEKLF
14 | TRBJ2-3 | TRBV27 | ASTQRGLGEPFTQY
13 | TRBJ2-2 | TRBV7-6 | ASSLGGRDTGELF
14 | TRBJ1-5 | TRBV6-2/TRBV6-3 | ASSTDEGPSNQPQH
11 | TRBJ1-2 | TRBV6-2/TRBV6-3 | ASSYGGGDGYT
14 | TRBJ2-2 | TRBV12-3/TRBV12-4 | ASSWGLAEILGELF
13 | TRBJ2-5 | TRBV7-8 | ASTPLMRRGETQY
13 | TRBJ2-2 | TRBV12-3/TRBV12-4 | ASSLVQSGTGELS
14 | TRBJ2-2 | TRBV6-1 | ASSRNLAANTGELF
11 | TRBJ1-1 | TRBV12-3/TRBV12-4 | ASAVSRMTEAF
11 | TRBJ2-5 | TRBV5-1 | ASSPDYRETQY
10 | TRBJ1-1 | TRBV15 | ATSKQGAEAF
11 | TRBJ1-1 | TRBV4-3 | ASSPDSYTEAF
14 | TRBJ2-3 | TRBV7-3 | ASSFLGGTSTDTQY
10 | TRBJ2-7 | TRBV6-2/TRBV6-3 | ASDNGSYEQY
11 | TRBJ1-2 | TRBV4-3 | ASSRQGSYGYT
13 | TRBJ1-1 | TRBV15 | ATSRVSGMYTEAF
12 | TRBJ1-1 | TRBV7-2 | ASSFANHATEAF
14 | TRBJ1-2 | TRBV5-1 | ASSLDRSSRTYGYT
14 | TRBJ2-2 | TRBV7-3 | ASSFMGQGNTGELF
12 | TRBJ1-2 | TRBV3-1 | ASSQEYLLGSYT
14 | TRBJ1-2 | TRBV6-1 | ANRNQGGPPNYGYT